These T cell receptor beta chains were read from a single sample in a study of blood T cell repertoires in COVID-19. Using immunoSEQ multiplex PCR, the repertoire was profiled, and TCRdb retains in-frame clones only, with some absent. This repertoire shows nearly 90,000 clones, approximately 89% found once; its top ten account for 0.47%. The sequenced material came from peripheral blood. Receptor source: a man in his sixties with acute or convalescent COVID-19. CDR3s include the opening cysteine and the closing phenylalanine or tryptophan. The D gene is left open where the match is weak. Part of the rows lack a size; the others show once, few, many or a class for expanded clones.

D gene: .
clone size: .
J gene: TRBJ1-1
V gene: TRBV14
CDR3 DNA: TGTGCCAGCAGCCAAGAGCGGGCAGGTGAAGCTTTCTTT
CDR3 protein: CASSQERAGEAFF

D gene: .
clone size: .
J gene: TRBJ2-3
V gene: TRBV27
CDR3 DNA: TGTGCCAGCAGTATCATCGGGAATACGCAGTATTTT
CDR3 protein: CASSIIGNTQYF

D gene: TRBD1
clone size: .
J gene: TRBJ2-1
V gene: TRBV30
CDR3 DNA: TGTGCCTGGTCCACAGGGGTCATATACAATGAGCAGTTCTTC
CDR3 protein: CAWSTGVIYNEQFF

D gene: .
clone size: .
J gene: TRBJ2-2
V gene: TRBV30
CDR3 DNA: TGTGCCTGGAGTGTAAGCGTGAACACCGGGGAGCTGTTTTTT
CDR3 protein: CAWSVSVNTGELFF

D gene: TRBD1
clone size: .
J gene: TRBJ2-7
V gene: TRBV7-9
CDR3 DNA: TGTGCCAGCAGCTTAGGGACAGGGGCTTTTCGATCCTACGAGCAGTACTTC
CDR3 protein: CASSLGTGAFRSYEQYF

D gene: .
clone size: .
J gene: TRBJ1-6
V gene: TRBV27
CDR3 DNA: TGTGCCAGCAGTCCCCAACGACAGTCTAATTCACCCCTCCACTTT
CDR3 protein: CASSPQRQSNSPLHF

D gene: .
clone size: once
J gene: TRBJ1-2
V gene: TRBV7-9
CDR3 DNA: TGTGCCAGCAGCTTACCGGGATTGGGGGGCTATGGCTACACCTTC
CDR3 protein: CASSLPGLGGYGYTF

D gene: TRBD1
clone size: .
J gene: TRBJ1-5
V gene: TRBV29-1
CDR3 DNA: TGCAGCGTTGTCGTGGGACAGGGCGGTCAGCCCCAGCATTTT
CDR3 protein: CSVVVGQGGQPQHF

D gene: TRBD1
clone size: .
J gene: TRBJ2-1
V gene: TRBV29-1
CDR3 DNA: TGCAGCGTTGAAAGGGACAGAGGGGGTTCGAATGAGCAGTTCTTC
CDR3 protein: CSVERDRGGSNEQFF

D gene: TRBD1
clone size: .
J gene: TRBJ1-5
V gene: TRBV5-1
CDR3 DNA: TGCGCCAGCAGCTTGGAGGGACAGGATAATCAGCCCCAGCATTTT
CDR3 protein: CASSLEGQDNQPQHF

D gene: .
clone size: .
J gene: TRBJ1-1
V gene: TRBV5-1
CDR3 DNA: TGCGCCAGCAGCTGGGAATTAGGGGGCACTGAAGCTTTCTTT
CDR3 protein: CASSWELGGTEAFF

D gene: .
clone size: .
J gene: TRBJ2-1
V gene: TRBV5-1
CDR3 DNA: TGCGCCAGCAGCTTGACAGGCTCCTACAATGAGCAGTTCTTC
CDR3 protein: CASSLTGSYNEQFF

D gene: .
clone size: .
J gene: TRBJ2-3
V gene: TRBV18
CDR3 DNA: TGTGCCAGCTCACCAACAGACACAGATACGCAGTATTTT
CDR3 protein: CASSPTDTDTQYF

D gene: .
clone size: .
J gene: TRBJ2-5
V gene: TRBV5-1
CDR3 DNA: TGCGCCAGCAGCACCCACGGGGACACCCAAGAGACCCAGTACTTC
CDR3 protein: CASSTHGDTQETQYF

D gene: TRBD1
clone size: .
J gene: TRBJ1-6
V gene: TRBV6-1
CDR3 DNA: TGTGCCAGCAGTGAAAGGGACAGGGATTCACCCCTCCACTTT
CDR3 protein: CASSERDRDSPLHF

D gene: .
clone size: few
J gene: TRBJ2-7
V gene: TRBV28
CDR3 DNA: TGTGCCAGCAGTTCCCCTTCCTCACTCCCGGAGCAGTACTTC
CDR3 protein: CASSSPSSLPEQYF

D gene: .
clone size: .
J gene: TRBJ1-1
V gene: TRBV6-5
CDR3 DNA: TGTGCCAGCAGTTACTCGAAGGCCGGAGGCACTGAAGCTTTCTTT
CDR3 protein: CASSYSKAGGTEAFF

D gene: TRBD2
clone size: .
J gene: TRBJ2-2
V gene: TRBV19
CDR3 DNA: TGTGCCAGTAGTGTCACGTCCTTGCGGGGGGCCACCGGGGAGCTGTTTTTT
CDR3 protein: CASSVTSLRGATGELFF

D gene: TRBD2
clone size: .
J gene: TRBJ2-7
V gene: TRBV18
CDR3 DNA: TGTGCCAGCTCACCACTACTAGCGGTAGAAGGGGAGCAGTACTTC
CDR3 protein: CASSPLLAVEGEQYF

D gene: .
clone size: .
J gene: TRBJ1-1
V gene: TRBV21-1
CDR3 DNA: TGTGCCAGCAGCCGCGGACAGGGGGCGCCTGAAGCTTTCTTT
CDR3 protein: CASSRGQGAPEAFF

D gene: .
clone size: .
J gene: TRBJ1-2
V gene: TRBV12-3/TRBV12-4
CDR3 DNA: TGTGCCAGCAGTTTCGGGACACCTTATGGCTACACCTTC
CDR3 protein: CASSFGTPYGYTF

D gene: .
clone size: .
J gene: TRBJ1-5
V gene: TRBV19
CDR3 DNA: TGTGCCAGCGCACCGCCGGGTGGCAGGGGTAATCAGCCCCAGCATTTT
CDR3 protein: CASAPPGGRGNQPQHF

D gene: TRBD2
clone size: few
J gene: TRBJ2-7
V gene: TRBV11-1
CDR3 DNA: TGTGCCAGCAGCTCCACCGGGCGCGGGAGCTACGAGCAGTACTTC
CDR3 protein: CASSSTGRGSYEQYF

D gene: .
clone size: .
J gene: TRBJ2-7
V gene: TRBV5-1
CDR3 DNA: TGCGCCAGCAGCTTGGCGCAGGGTACCTACGAGCAGTACTTC
CDR3 protein: CASSLAQGTYEQYF

D gene: .
clone size: .
J gene: TRBJ1-3
V gene: TRBV5-1
CDR3 DNA: TGCGCCAGCAGCTTGAACAGGGCCTCTGGAAACACCATATATTTT
CDR3 protein: CASSLNRASGNTIYF

D gene: TRBD1
clone size: few
J gene: TRBJ1-4
V gene: TRBV5-1
CDR3 DNA: TGCGCCAGCAGCTCACCTGACAGGGGCGGGGAAAAACTGTTTTTT
CDR3 protein: CASSSPDRGGEKLFF

D gene: .
clone size: .
J gene: TRBJ1-6
V gene: TRBV6-5
CDR3 DNA: TGTGCCAGCGCAGGGACCTATAATTCACCCCTCCACTTT
CDR3 protein: CASAGTYNSPLHF

D gene: .
clone size: .
J gene: TRBJ2-7
V gene: TRBV7-8
CDR3 DNA: TGTGCCAGCAGCCTATCTACTGGACACCAGGTAACCTACGAGCAGTACTTC
CDR3 protein: CASSLSTGHQVTYEQYF

D gene: .
clone size: .
J gene: TRBJ2-3
V gene: TRBV5-1
CDR3 DNA: TGCGCCAGCAGCTTGGGCAGCGTCGACACAGATACGCAGTATTTT
CDR3 protein: CASSLGSVDTDTQYF

D gene: TRBD1
clone size: .
J gene: TRBJ1-2
V gene: TRBV5-1
CDR3 DNA: TGCGCCAGCAGCTTCCGGGACAGGGGTGGCTACACCTTC
CDR3 protein: CASSFRDRGGYTF

D gene: TRBD2
clone size: .
J gene: TRBJ2-1
V gene: TRBV29-1
CDR3 DNA: TGCAGCGTTGACTCCCCCCTAGCGGGAGGCCACAATGAGCAGTTCTTC
CDR3 protein: CSVDSPLAGGHNEQFF

D gene: .
clone size: .
J gene: TRBJ2-7
V gene: TRBV3-1/TRBV3-2
CDR3 DNA: TGTGCCAGCAGCCAAGAACAGGGAAGCAGATACTACGAGCAGTACTTC
CDR3 protein: CASSQEQGSRYYEQYF

D gene: TRBD2
clone size: .
J gene: TRBJ2-2
V gene: TRBV5-1
CDR3 DNA: TGCGCCAGCAGGACCCTAGCGGGAGGGTCGGGGGAGCTGTTTTTT
CDR3 protein: CASRTLAGGSGELFF

D gene: .
clone size: .
J gene: TRBJ2-5
V gene: TRBV5-1
CDR3 DNA: TGCGCCAGCAGCCCTATAGACAGGCGCCAAGAGACCCAGTACTTC
CDR3 protein: CASSPIDRRQETQYF

D gene: .
clone size: once
J gene: TRBJ2-7
V gene: TRBV5-1
CDR3 DNA: TGCGCCAGCAGCGCAGGTCCCTACGAGCAGTACTTC
CDR3 protein: CASSAGPYEQYF

D gene: TRBD1
clone size: once
J gene: TRBJ2-7
V gene: TRBV7-6
CDR3 DNA: TGTGCCAGCAGCTCCCTACAGGGGGACCCCTACGAGCAGTACTTC
CDR3 protein: CASSSLQGDPYEQYF

D gene: TRBD1
clone size: .
J gene: TRBJ1-6
V gene: TRBV9
CDR3 DNA: TGTGCCAGCAGCCGACGGACAGGTGATAATTCACCCCTCCACTTT
CDR3 protein: CASSRRTGDNSPLHF

D gene: TRBD1
clone size: .
J gene: TRBJ1-3
V gene: TRBV11-1
CDR3 DNA: TGTGCCAGCAGCCCACCGGGACAGCTGAGAAACACCATATATTTT
CDR3 protein: CASSPPGQLRNTIYF

D gene: .
clone size: .
J gene: TRBJ2-2
V gene: TRBV4-1
CDR3 DNA: TGCGCCAGCAGCCAAGAGAGAGTACAGGGCTCGAACACCGGGGAGCTGTTTTTT
CDR3 protein: CASSQERVQGSNTGELFF

D gene: TRBD1
clone size: .
J gene: TRBJ1-2
V gene: TRBV9
CDR3 DNA: TGTGCCAGCAGACCAGGACAGGGGGCGCATGGCTACACCTTC
CDR3 protein: CASRPGQGAHGYTF

D gene: .
clone size: .
J gene: TRBJ2-7
V gene: TRBV5-6
CDR3 DNA: TGTGCCAGCAGCTTGGGGCGGACAGCGAACTACGAGCAGTACTTC
CDR3 protein: CASSLGRTANYEQYF

D gene: TRBD1
clone size: once
J gene: TRBJ1-5
V gene: TRBV18
CDR3 DNA: TGTGCCAGCTCACTACAGGGGGTATCGGGCAATCAGCCCCAGCATTTT
CDR3 protein: CASSLQGVSGNQPQHF

D gene: TRBD1
clone size: .
J gene: TRBJ1-1
V gene: TRBV18
CDR3 DNA: TGTGCCAGCTCACCGCGACTGACAGGGATCGCTGAAGCTTTCTTT
CDR3 protein: CASSPRLTGIAEAFF

D gene: .
clone size: .
J gene: TRBJ2-6
V gene: TRBV21-1
CDR3 DNA: TGTGCCAGCAGCAAAACATCTGGGGCCAACGTCCTGACTTTC
CDR3 protein: CASSKTSGANVLTF